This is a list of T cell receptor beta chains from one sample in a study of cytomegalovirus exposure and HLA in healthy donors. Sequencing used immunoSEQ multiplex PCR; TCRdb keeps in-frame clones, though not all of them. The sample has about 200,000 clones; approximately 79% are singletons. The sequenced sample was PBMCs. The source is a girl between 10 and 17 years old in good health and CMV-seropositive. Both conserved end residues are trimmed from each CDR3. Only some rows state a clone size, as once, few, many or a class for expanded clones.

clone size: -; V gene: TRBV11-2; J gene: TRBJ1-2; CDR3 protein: ASSSLGGSSTGYT
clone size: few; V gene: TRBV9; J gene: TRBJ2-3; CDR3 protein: ASSSGTDTQY
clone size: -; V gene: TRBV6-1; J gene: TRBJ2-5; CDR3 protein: ASSVTGERETQY
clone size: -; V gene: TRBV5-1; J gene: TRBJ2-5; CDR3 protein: ASSLAGGGGGQETQY
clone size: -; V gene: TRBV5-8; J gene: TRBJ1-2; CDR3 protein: ASSFIRQGNVDGYT
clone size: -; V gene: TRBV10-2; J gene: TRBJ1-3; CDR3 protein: ASSEGGSSGNTIY
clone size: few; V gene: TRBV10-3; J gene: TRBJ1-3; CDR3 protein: AISERQGAGNTIY
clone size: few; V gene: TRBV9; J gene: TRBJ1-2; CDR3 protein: ASSAGQPGLYGYT
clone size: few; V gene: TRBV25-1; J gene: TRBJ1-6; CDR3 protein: ASSPGGRVDSPLH
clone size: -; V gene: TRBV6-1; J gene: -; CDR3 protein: ASSNPQVTVYEQY
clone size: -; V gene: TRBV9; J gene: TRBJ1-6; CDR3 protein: ASSDTGTTRSPLH